The 2 T cell receptor beta chains given below trace back to one sample, sequenced in a study of T cell responses to AZD1222 COVID-19 vaccine. Measured with immunoSEQ multiplex PCR; TCRdb has only the in-frame clones, and not every one. The sample carries over 140,000 clones, 80% to 95% recorded once. Sequenced material: peripheral blood, taken 28 days after the second AZD1222 dose. The receptors here all came from an adult who received the AZD1222 COVID-19 vaccine.

The chain has TRBV11-2 and TRBJ2-3, with unresolved D. V shed 1 base and J shed 2 bases, with 10 bases lying between them. CDR3 size: 15 residues. Germline V gene data show CDR1 as SGHAT and CDR2 as FQNNGV. The CDR3 nucleotides are TGTGCCAGCAGCTTAGTAGGCTCACCCACAGATACGCAGTATTTT. It yields the protein CASSLVGSPTDTQYF.

The genes are TRBV5-8 and TRBJ2-5, with D unclear. The germline CDR1 and CDR2 sequences are SGHTS and YDEGEE. The CDR3 is made up of 13 amino acids. V lost 1 base and J 5 bases, leaving 9 bases between the germline ends. The CDR3 nucleotides read TGTGCCAGCAGCTTGTTCTCAGCGGAGACCCAGTACTTC. This translates into CASSLFSAETQYF.